This TCR beta chain was observed in a study of T cell repertoires in cytomegalovirus infection (dated by TCRdb to between 2017 and 2020). In the study overall: Because public TCR beta signatures pointed to carriage of CMV infection together with the matching HLA type, the HLA type of each donor mattered for the analysis. Overall study outcomes, separate from this receptor: In both this cohort and an independent cohort of under 450 donors, the cumulative frequency of public TCR beta family members distinguished carriers of CMV infection plus the relevant HLA type. In the ex vivo response, HLA-C-restricted CMV-specific TCR beta clonotypes were dominant, and in two of eight donors the single most frequent clonotype came from this HLA-C-restricted group.

Sequencing instrument: Illumina HiSeq 1500. TCRdb cleaned the public reads at Q25 with fastp, built clones with MiXCR and kept in-frame beta chains. Merged by CDR3 protein, the rows form single entries marked with the most common genes and DNA. The sample includes about 600,000 distinct CDR3 sequences, with less than 25% observed a single time. 6.5% to 10% of the sample belongs to the ten largest clones. CDR1 DFQATT and CDR2 SNEGSKA were looked up in the germline V gene (reference sequence). From the cysteine through the phenylalanine, the CDR3 covers 13 amino acids. Only CDR3 DNA is held: 39 bases, read in frame from base 1. This clonotype was counted a few times. The specificity of this receptor is unknown. There are no base qualities to consult, and no much larger clone falls within one base.

The specimen was CD8+ T cells from PBMCs. This receptor chain uses TRBV20-1 and TRBJ1-1, with 7 bases aligning to TRBD1. This clonotype originated in a human donor in good health (CMV status not recorded). Some clones in this sample may be carry-over from other donors' samples. The CDR3 sequence is CSHPGQQNTEAFF. The DNA sequence is given as TGCAGCCACCCGGGACAGCAGAACACTGAAGCTTTCTTT.